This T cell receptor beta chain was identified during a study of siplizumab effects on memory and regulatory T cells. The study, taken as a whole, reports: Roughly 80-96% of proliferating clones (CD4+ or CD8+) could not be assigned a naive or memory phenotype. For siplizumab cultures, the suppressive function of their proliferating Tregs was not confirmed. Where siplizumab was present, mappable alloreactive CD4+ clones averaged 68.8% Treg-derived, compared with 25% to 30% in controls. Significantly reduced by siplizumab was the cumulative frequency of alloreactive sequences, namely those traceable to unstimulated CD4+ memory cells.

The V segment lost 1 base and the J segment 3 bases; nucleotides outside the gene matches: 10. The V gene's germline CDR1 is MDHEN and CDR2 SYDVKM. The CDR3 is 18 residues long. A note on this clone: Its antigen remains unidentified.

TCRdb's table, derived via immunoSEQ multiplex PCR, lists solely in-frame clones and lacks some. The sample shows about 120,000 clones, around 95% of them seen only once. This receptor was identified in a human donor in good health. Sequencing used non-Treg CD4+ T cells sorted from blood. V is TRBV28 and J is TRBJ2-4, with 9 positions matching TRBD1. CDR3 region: CASSLSYMMGQGKNIQYF. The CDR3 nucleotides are TGTGCCAGCAGTTTATCGTACATGATGGGACAGGGCAAAAACATTCAGTACTTC.